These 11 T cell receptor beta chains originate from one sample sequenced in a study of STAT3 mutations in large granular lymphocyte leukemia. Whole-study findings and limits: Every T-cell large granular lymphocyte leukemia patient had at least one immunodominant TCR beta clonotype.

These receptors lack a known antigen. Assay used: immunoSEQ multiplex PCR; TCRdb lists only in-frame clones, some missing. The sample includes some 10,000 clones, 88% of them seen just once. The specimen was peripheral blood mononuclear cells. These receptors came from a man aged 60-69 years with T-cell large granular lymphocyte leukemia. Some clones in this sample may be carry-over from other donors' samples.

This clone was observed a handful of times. The DNA for the CDR3 is TGTGCCAGTCAAGGGGTGTTTGTGGGCTCTGGAAACACCATATATTTT. The encoded protein is CASQGVFVGSGNTIYF. The genes are TRBV19 and TRBJ1-3, with TRBD1 as a possible D gene (5 bases). Germline CDR1 is LNHDA and CDR2 is SQIVND (reference sequence). V was clipped by 8 bases and J by 0 bases, with 17 bases between them. This CDR3 has 16 amino acids.

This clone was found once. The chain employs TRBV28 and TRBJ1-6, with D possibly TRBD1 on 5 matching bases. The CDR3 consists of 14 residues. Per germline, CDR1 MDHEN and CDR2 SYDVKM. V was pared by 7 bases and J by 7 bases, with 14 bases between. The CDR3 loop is CASNVAGTNSPLHF. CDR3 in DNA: TGTGCCAGCAATGTCGCTGGGACCAATTCACCCCTCCACTTT.

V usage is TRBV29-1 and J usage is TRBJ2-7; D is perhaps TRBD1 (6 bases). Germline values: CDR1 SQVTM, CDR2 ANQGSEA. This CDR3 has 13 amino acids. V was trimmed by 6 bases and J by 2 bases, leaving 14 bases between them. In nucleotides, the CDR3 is TGCAGCGTATCCCGGGACACCACCTACGAGCAGTACTTC. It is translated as CSVSRDTTYEQYF.

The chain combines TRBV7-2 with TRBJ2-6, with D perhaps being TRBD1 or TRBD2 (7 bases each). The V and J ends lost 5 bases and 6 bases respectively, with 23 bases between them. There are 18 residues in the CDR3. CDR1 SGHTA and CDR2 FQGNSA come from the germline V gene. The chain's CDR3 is CASSPHGRGRSAANVLTF. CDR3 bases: TGTGCCAGCAGCCCCCATGGGAGGGGGCGAAGCGCGGCCAACGTCCTGACTTTC. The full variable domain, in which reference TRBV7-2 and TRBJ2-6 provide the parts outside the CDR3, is GAGVSQSPSNKVTEKGKDVELRCDPISGHTALYWYRQSLGQGLEFLIYFQGNSAPDKSGLPSDRFSAERTGGSVSTLTIQRTQQEDSAVYLCASSPHGRGRSAANVLTFGAGSRLTVL.

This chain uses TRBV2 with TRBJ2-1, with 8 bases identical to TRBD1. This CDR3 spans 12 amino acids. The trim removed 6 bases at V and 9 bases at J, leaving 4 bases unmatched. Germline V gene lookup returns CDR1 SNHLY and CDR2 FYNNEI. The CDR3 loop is CASRGTGSEQFF. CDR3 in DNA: TGTGCCAGCAGAGGGACAGGTAGTGAGCAGTTCTTC. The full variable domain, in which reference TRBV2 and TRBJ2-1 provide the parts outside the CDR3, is EPEVTQTPSHQVTQMGQEVILRCVPISNHLYFYWYRQILGQKVEFLVSFYNNEISEKSEIFDDQFSVERPDGSNFTLKIRSTKLEDSAMYFCASRGTGSEQFFGPGTRLTVL.

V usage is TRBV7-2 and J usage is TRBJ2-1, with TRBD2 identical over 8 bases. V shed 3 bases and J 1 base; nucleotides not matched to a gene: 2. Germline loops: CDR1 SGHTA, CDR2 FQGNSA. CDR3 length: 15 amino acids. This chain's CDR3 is CASSLVAGSYNEQFF. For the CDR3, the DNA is TGTGCCAGCAGCTTGGTAGCGGGGTCCTACAATGAGCAGTTCTTC. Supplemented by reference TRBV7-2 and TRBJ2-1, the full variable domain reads GAGVSQSPSNKVTEKGKDVELRCDPISGHTALYWYRQSLGQGLEFLIYFQGNSAPDKSGLPSDRFSAERTGGSVSTLTIQRTQQEDSAVYLCASSLVAGSYNEQFFGPGTRLTVL.

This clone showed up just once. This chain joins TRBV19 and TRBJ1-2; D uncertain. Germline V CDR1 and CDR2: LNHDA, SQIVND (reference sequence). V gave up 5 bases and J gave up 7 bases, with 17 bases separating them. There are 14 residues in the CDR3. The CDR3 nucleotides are TGTGCCAGTAGTTCAGCTTGGTGGGTCCCTGGCTACACCTTC. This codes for CASSSAWWVPGYTF.

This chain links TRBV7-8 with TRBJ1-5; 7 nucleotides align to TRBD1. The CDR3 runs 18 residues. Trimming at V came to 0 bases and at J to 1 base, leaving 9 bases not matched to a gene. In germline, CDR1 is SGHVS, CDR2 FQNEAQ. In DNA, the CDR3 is TGTGCCAGCAGCTTAGCGGGCAGGGGGATCGAAAGCAATCAGCCCCAGCATTTT. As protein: CASSLAGRGIESNQPQHF. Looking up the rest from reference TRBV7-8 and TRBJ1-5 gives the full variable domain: GAGVSQSPRYKVAKRGQDVALRCDPISGHVSLFWYQQALGQGPEFLTYFQNEAQLDKSGLPSDRFFAERPEGSVSTLKIQRTQQEDSAVYLCASSLAGRGIESNQPQHFGDGTRLSIL.

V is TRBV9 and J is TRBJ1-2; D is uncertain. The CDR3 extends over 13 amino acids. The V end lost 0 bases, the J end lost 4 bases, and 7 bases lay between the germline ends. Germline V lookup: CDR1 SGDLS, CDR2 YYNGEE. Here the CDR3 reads CASSVGGVYGYTF. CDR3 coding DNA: TGTGCCAGCAGCGTAGGCGGGGTCTATGGCTACACCTTC.

The CDR3 loop is CASSPRTSGFYNEQFF. As DNA, the CDR3 is TGTGCCAGCAGCCCAAGGACTAGCGGATTTTACAATGAGCAGTTCTTC. This chain links TRBV7-2 with TRBJ2-1; 10 bases map to TRBD2. CDR3 length equals 16 residues. Germline CDR1 SGHTA, CDR2 FQGNSA. J gave up 4 bases and V 5 bases, and 8 bases lay outside the gene matches.

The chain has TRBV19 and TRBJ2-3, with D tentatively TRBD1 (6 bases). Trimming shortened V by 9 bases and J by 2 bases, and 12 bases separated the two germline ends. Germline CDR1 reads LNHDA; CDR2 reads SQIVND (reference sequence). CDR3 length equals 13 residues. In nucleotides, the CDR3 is TGTGCCAGCGATGAGGGGGTCACAGATACGCAGTATTTT. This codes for CASDEGVTDTQYF.